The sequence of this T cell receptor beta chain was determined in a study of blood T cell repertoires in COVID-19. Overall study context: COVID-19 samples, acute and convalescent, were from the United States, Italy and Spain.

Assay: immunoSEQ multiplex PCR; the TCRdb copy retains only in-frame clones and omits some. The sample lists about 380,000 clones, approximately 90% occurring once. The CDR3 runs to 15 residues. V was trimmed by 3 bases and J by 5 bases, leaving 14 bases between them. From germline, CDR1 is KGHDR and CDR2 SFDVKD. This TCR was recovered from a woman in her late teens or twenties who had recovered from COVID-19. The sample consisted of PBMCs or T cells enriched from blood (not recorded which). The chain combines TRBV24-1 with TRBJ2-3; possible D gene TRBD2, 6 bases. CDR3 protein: CATSDLRGFGDTQYF. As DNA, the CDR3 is TGTGCCACCAGTGATCTCCGGGGGTTTGGAGATACGCAGTATTTT.